These 23 T cell receptor beta chains were sequenced from one sample in a study of CD4 T cells in relation to SARS-CoV-2 and coronaviruses listed by TCRdb under 2021. Library preparation was by the immunoSEQ multiplex PCR assay. Sourced from immuneACCESS, this table was stored by TCRdb with only in-frame sequences that have V and J called. A share of the clones is absent; for the studies checked, an unresolved V gene accounts for under half, and the remainder has no known explanation. The table for this sample lists around 30,000 clones; roughly 82% of them were counted only once. Of the sample, nearly 3.5% falls within the top ten clones. These receptors lack a known antigen. Sequences were obtained from memory CD4+ T cells from PBMCs, cultured in vitro. The cell subset or site label for this specimen denotes: memory (non-naive) CD4+ T cells. The receptors were gathered from an adult with COVID-19.

V is TRBV10-2 and J is TRBJ1-5; D may be TRBD1 (5 bases). The CDR3 loop spans 13 amino acids. The germline V and J ends were trimmed by 6 bases and 9 bases, with 15 bases remaining between them. CDR1 and CDR2 (germline): WSHSY, SAAADI. As DNA, the CDR3 is TGCGCCAGCAGCGGGACGTCGGTAATGCCCCAGCATTTT. Translating gives CASSGTSVMPQHF.

CDR3 sequence reads: CASSPGTGISPLHF. The CDR3 DNA is TGTGCCAGCAGCCCCGGGACAGGGATCTCACCCCTCCACTTT. The V and J genes are TRBV6-6 and TRBJ1-6, with 9 nucleotides matching TRBD1. J gave up 10 bases and V 6 bases, and 7 bases lay outside the gene matches. Germline V CDR1 and CDR2: MNHNY, SVGAGI (reference sequence). The CDR3 is 14 residues long.

The chain combines TRBV27 with TRBJ2-7, with D possibly TRBD1 on 6 matching bases. Trimming removed 3 bases at V and 6 bases at J, with 30 bases between. The CDR3 is 19 amino acids. In germline, CDR1 is MNHEY, CDR2 SMNVEV (reference sequence). The CDR3: CASSFEPPLSNAGVGEQYF. The CDR3 nucleotides read TGTGCCAGCAGTTTCGAACCCCCTCTATCGAATGCAGGGGTCGGCGAGCAGTACTTC.

Of note for this clone: Other DNA sequences of this sample code for an identical CDR3. V and J are TRBV18 and TRBJ2-5, with a weak D call TRBD2 (7 bases). The germline gives CDR1 KGHSH, CDR2 LQKENI. Trimming removed 3 bases at V and 1 base at J, with 12 bases between. The CDR3 loop spans 15 amino acids. CDR3 bases: TGTGCCAGCTCACCGGGGGGGCGAGTCCAAGAGACCCAGTACTTC. Amino acids: CASSPGGRVQETQYF.

The CDR3 reads CASKQGDSPLHF. The CDR3 DNA is TGTGCCAGCAAACAGGGGGATTCACCCCTCCACTTT. This rearrangement joins TRBV27 to TRBJ1-6, with 8 bases matching TRBD1. Germline lookup yields CDR1 MNHEY and CDR2 SMNVEV (reference sequence). This CDR3 spans 12 amino acids. V shed 7 bases and J 8 bases; nucleotides not matched to a gene: 1.

The chain recombines TRBV7-9 with TRBJ1-1; D unclear. V was shortened by 5 bases and J by 5 bases, with 15 bases between the two germline ends. The germline V gene encodes CDR1 SEHNR and CDR2 FQNEAQ (reference sequence). The CDR3 consists of 14 residues. The CDR3 DNA reads as TGTGCCAGCAGCCCCGAGGGAATAGGGACTGAAGCTTTCTTT. Amino acid sequence: CASSPEGIGTEAFF.

J is TRBJ2-7 and V is TRBV7-2; 12 bases fit TRBD1. This CDR3 contains 15 residues. Germline CDR1 reads SGHTA; CDR2 reads FQGNSA. The J segment lost 3 bases and the V segment lost 4 bases, leaving 4 bases of the junction unmatched. CDR3 sequence: CASSSWDRGLYEQYF. DNA for the CDR3: TGTGCCAGCAGCTCCTGGGACAGGGGGCTCTACGAGCAGTACTTC. Drawing the rest from reference TRBV7-2 and TRBJ2-7, the complete variable domain is GAGVSQSPSNKVTEKGKDVELRCDPISGHTALYWYRQSLGQGLEFLIYFQGNSAPDKSGLPSDRFSAERTGGSVSTLTIQRTQQEDSAVYLCASSSWDRGLYEQYFGPGTRLTVT.

This clone was detected once. The chain uses TRBV7-9 and TRBJ2-5, with a weak D call TRBD1 (6 bases). V lost 4 bases, J lost 8 bases, and 11 bases lay in between. The CDR3 is 12 residues long. Germline V gene data show CDR1 as SEHNR and CDR2 as FQNEAQ (reference sequence). CDR3 sequence (DNA): TGTGCCAGCAGCTCAGAGGGGGAAACCCAGTACTTC. This gives the protein CASSSEGETQYF.

This rearrangement joins TRBV7-8 to TRBJ2-3, with D perhaps TRBD2 (6 bases). The CDR3 runs 16 residues. The germline V and J ends were trimmed by 1 base and 4 bases, with 15 bases remaining between them. Per the germline V gene, CDR1 is SGHVS and CDR2 is FQNEAQ. The CDR3 region is CASSLVGGVSPDTQYF. For the CDR3, the DNA is TGTGCCAGCAGCTTAGTCGGGGGAGTTAGCCCAGATACGCAGTATTTT.

V and J are TRBV11-2 and TRBJ2-1; 9 bases map to TRBD2. Germline CDR1 and CDR2: SGHAT and FQNNGV. The V segment lost 2 bases and the J segment 6 bases; nucleotides outside the gene matches: 8. The CDR3 contains 16 residues. CDR3 nucleotides: TGTGCCAGCAGCTTACGAGGCGGGAGGGCCTTCAATGAGCAGTTCTTC. Amino acids: CASSLRGGRAFNEQFF.

Here the CDR3 reads CASSQDLNAGSLSTDTQYF. The CDR3 nucleotides are TGCGCCAGCAGCCAAGATCTAAATGCGGGGAGCCTTAGCACAGATACGCAGTATTTT. This chain links TRBV4-1 with TRBJ2-3, with D possibly TRBD2 on 6 matching bases. The CDR3 totals 19 residues. In germline, CDR1 is MGHRA, CDR2 YSYEKL. Trimming cost V 0 bases and J 0 bases, with 19 bases left between them.

The chain carries TRBV28 and TRBJ1-5; tentative D call: TRBD1 (5 bases). CDR3 size: 14 residues. V was trimmed by 11 bases and J by 5 bases, leaving 19 bases between them. From germline, CDR1 is MDHEN and CDR2 SYDVKM. This chain's CDR3 is CACTGLLRDQPQHF. CDR3 sequence (DNA): TGTGCCTGCACGGGACTCCTAAGAGATCAGCCCCAGCATTTT.

The gene calls are TRBV19 and TRBJ2-3; D is perhaps TRBD1 or TRBD2 (6 bases each). Trimming took 3 bases from V and 3 from J, leaving 10 bases between them. Germline assignment: CDR1 LNHDA and CDR2 SQIVND (reference sequence). The CDR3 sequence is 14 residues long. In nucleotides, the CDR3 is TGTGCCAGTAGTATTCAGGGGAGGACAGATACGCAGTATTTT. Its translation: CASSIQGRTDTQYF.

The J gene is TRBJ1-2, the V gene TRBV28; 10 bases are shared with TRBD1. The CDR3 runs 14 residues. The junction had 11 bases not matched to a gene; V was cut back by 8 bases and J by 8 bases. The germline CDR1 and CDR2 sequences are MDHEN and SYDVKM. CDR3 nucleotides: TGTGCCAGCCGATCGGGACAGGGGATACGAGGCTACACCTTC. Translated: CASRSGQGIRGYTF.

This clone was picked up one time. V is TRBV10-3 and J is TRBJ1-2; no definite D call. Trimming removed 2 bases from V and 8 bases from J, with 12 bases in between. Germline V CDR1 and CDR2: ENHRY, SYGVKD. CDR3 length: 13 amino acids. The CDR3: CAISEGLASGYTF. Here the CDR3 DNA reads TGTGCCATCAGTGAGGGACTGGCAAGCGGCTACACCTTC.

The rearrangement uses TRBV19 and TRBJ2-7; 8 bases are shared with TRBD1. Losses at the gene ends were 5 bases for V and 2 bases for J; bases not matched to a gene: 8. This CDR3 region has 15 residues. The germline CDR1 and CDR2 sequences are LNHDA and SQIVND (reference sequence). For the CDR3, the DNA is TGTGCCAGTAGTCCAACGAGGACAGGGACCTACGAGCAGTACTTC. It translates to CASSPTRTGTYEQYF. The variable domain in full, completed from reference TRBV19 and TRBJ2-7, reads DGGITQSPKYLFRKEGQNVTLSCEQNLNHDAMYWYRQDPGQGLRLIYYSQIVNDFQKGDIAEGYSVSREKKESFPLTVTSAQKNPTAFYLCASSPTRTGTYEQYFGPGTRLTVT.

J is TRBJ2-7 and V is TRBV19, with D perhaps TRBD1 or TRBD2 (5 bases each). Germline assignment: CDR1 LNHDA and CDR2 SQIVND (reference sequence). The V gene lost 3 bases and the J gene lost 7 bases, with 10 bases spanning the gap. The CDR3 runs 12 residues. The CDR3 sequence: CASSMGREEQYF. CDR3 in DNA: TGTGCCAGTAGTATGGGCAGGGAGGAGCAGTACTTC.

This chain joins TRBV6-6 and TRBJ1-2, with no clear D. Trimming removed 6 bases from V and 8 bases from J, with 16 bases in between. Germline V lookup: CDR1 MNHNY, CDR2 SVGAGI (reference sequence). CDR3 length: 13 amino acids. In DNA form, the CDR3 reads TGTGCCAGCAGCGGAGGAGTGAGGTTCGGCTACACCTTC. It specifies CASSGGVRFGYTF.

The J gene is TRBJ2-1, the V gene TRBV10-3; 8 bases fit TRBD1. V lost 11 bases and J lost 7; bases outside the gene matches: 7. The CDR3 sequence is 12 residues long. Germline CDR1 and CDR2: ENHRY and SYGVKD. CDR3 bases: TGTGCCTGCAGGGGGCTCGGGAATGAGCAGTTCTTC. Protein product: CACRGLGNEQFF.

This clone was found once. The chain couples TRBV20-1 to TRBJ2-5; D is uncertain. V was trimmed by 5 bases and J by 7 bases, leaving 11 bases between them. The CDR3 is made up of 11 amino acids. The germline V gene encodes CDR1 DFQATT and CDR2 SNEGSKA (reference sequence). The CDR3 loop is CSAGPKVTQYF. The CDR3, as DNA: TGCAGTGCTGGGCCGAAAGTGACCCAGTACTTC.

The rearrangement uses TRBV5-8 and TRBJ2-1; D is ambiguous. CDR1 SGHTS and CDR2 YDEGEE come from the germline V gene. The CDR3 has 11 amino acids. V lost 1 base and J 8 bases, leaving 4 bases between the germline ends. The chain's CDR3 is CASSLIHEQFF. CDR3 nucleotide sequence: TGTGCCAGCAGCTTGATACATGAGCAGTTCTTC. The full variable domain, completed using reference TRBV5-8 and TRBJ2-1, is EAGVTQSPTHLIKTRGQQATLRCSPISGHTSVYWYQQALGLGLQFLLWYDEGEERNRGNFPPRFSGRQFPNYSSELNVNALELEDSALYLCASSLIHEQFFGPGTRLTVL.

This chain links TRBV27 with TRBJ2-7; D is uncertain. Germline assignment: CDR1 MNHEY and CDR2 SMNVEV (reference sequence). The V and J ends lost 7 bases and 3 bases respectively, with 19 bases between them. The CDR3 covers 15 residues. The CDR3 nucleotides read TGTGCCAGCAAGACTGGAACACCACCCTTCTACGAGCAGTACTTC. Its protein product is CASKTGTPPFYEQYF.

The V and J genes are TRBV3-1 (or the pseudogene TRBV3-2) and TRBJ2-5, with 16 bases identical to TRBD2. This CDR3 comprises 17 residues. Unmatched junction bases numbered 2, after V lost 3 bases and J lost 1 base. Germline assignment: CDR1 LGHDT and CDR2 YNNKEL (reference sequence). The CDR3 sequence is CASSHGTSGRAQETQYF. CDR3 nucleotide sequence: TGTGCCAGCAGCCACGGGACTAGCGGGAGGGCCCAAGAGACCCAGTACTTC.